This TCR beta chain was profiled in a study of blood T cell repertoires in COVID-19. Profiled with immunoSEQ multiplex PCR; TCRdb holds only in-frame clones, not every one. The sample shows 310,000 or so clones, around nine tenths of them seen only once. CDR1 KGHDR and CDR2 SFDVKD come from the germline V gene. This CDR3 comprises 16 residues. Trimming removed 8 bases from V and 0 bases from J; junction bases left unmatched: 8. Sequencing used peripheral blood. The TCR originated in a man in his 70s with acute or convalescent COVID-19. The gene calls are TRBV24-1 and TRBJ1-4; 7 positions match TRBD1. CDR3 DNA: TGTGCCACCATCTACAGGGGACCTACAACTAATGAAAAACTGTTTTTT. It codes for CATIYRGPTTNEKLFF.